These 29 T cell receptor beta chains came from one sample sequenced in a study of spatial heterogeneity in lung cancer. Stated time point: sample taken at primary tumor resection. Sequencing of whole RNA from tumor, nontumor lung or frozen PBMC involved no sorting. TCRdb re-derived calls from the 5' RACE reads in MiXCR, one entry per CDR3 protein. The table has some 11,000 distinct CDR3 sequences, approximately 6.2% seen once. The source was normal lung tissue next to the tumor, collected at surgery. These receptors originate from a male donor with early-stage non-small cell lung cancer.

By share, this clonotype counts as medium-sized (0.01 to 0.1%). The rearrangement uses TRBV7-2 and TRBJ2-3, with 9 nucleotides matching TRBD1. J was trimmed by 4 bases and V by 6 bases; bases with no gene match: 8. The CDR3 has 15 residues. Germline V gene lookup returns CDR1 SGHTA and CDR2 FQGNSA. The CDR3: CASRRPGTGSDTQYF. In nucleotides, the CDR3 is TGTGCCAGCAGGAGGCCGGGGACAGGGTCAGATACGCAGTATTTT.

By sample share, this clonotype is medium-sized. The rearrangement joins TRBV10-1 to TRBJ2-2; TRBD2 matches 11 bases. The germline V gene encodes CDR1 WNHNN and CDR2 SYGVQD (reference sequence). This CDR3 has 15 amino acids. V lost 6 bases to trimming and J lost 8 bases; unmatched junction nucleotides: 8. The CDR3 is CASRPSSGRTGELFF. The CDR3 bases are TGCGCCAGCAGACCCTCTAGCGGGAGGACGGGGGAGCTGTTTTTT.

This clonotype came up many times. The V and J genes are TRBV6-6 and TRBJ2-7; no reliable D call. Germline V gene data show CDR1 as MNHNY and CDR2 as SVGAGI (reference sequence). The CDR3 spans 11 residues. Trimming stripped 10 bases from V and 5 bases from J, with 12 bases between. CDR3 amino acids: CATSGFNEQYF. In DNA, the CDR3 is TGTGCCACCTCAGGTTTCAACGAGCAGTACTTC.

This clonotype has ten or more counts. V gene TRBV20-1 combines with J gene TRBJ2-1; the match to TRBD2 covers 9 bases. With V trimmed by 0 bases and J by 6 bases, 18 bases remained unmatched. The CDR3 runs 19 residues. The germline CDR1 and CDR2 sequences are DFQATT and SNEGSKA (reference sequence). For the CDR3, the DNA is TGCAGTGCTAGAGATATGACTAGCGGAACTACCTGGCCAACCAATGAGCAGTTCTTC. Protein sequence: CSARDMTSGTTWPTNEQFF.

This clonotype was detected many times. The gene calls are TRBV30 and TRBJ1-6, with a tentative D call TRBD1 (5 bases). Trimming took off 2 bases at V and 8 bases at J, with 13 bases between the two ends. The CDR3 length is 14 residues. From germline, CDR1 is GTSNPN and CDR2 SVGIG (reference sequence). CDR3 sequence reads: CAWSMGLGDSPLHF. The CDR3 DNA reads TGTGCCTGGAGTATGGGGCTTGGTGATTCACCCCTCCACTTT.

In its sample, this clonotype is medium-sized. This sequence joins TRBV5-1 and TRBJ2-2, with D perhaps matching TRBD1 (5 bases). This CDR3 spans 16 amino acids. CDR1 is SGHRS, CDR2 YFSETQ, per germline. V dropped 0 bases and J dropped 0 bases, with 9 bases sitting between them. The CDR3 spells CASSLEAGTNTGELFF. The DNA of the CDR3 is TGCGCCAGCAGCTTGGAGGCAGGGACGAACACCGGGGAGCTGTTTTTT.

Many counts were recorded for this clonotype. J is TRBJ2-7 and V is TRBV14; D is undetermined. V lost 2 bases and J lost 0, with 5 bases in between. The CDR3 covers 13 residues. Germline CDR1 is SGHDN and CDR2 is FVKESK. For the CDR3, the DNA is TGTGCCAGCAGCCAAATTAGCTCCTACGAGCAGTACTTC. Its translation: CASSQISSYEQYF.

This clonotype was counted many times. The rearrangement joins TRBV18 to TRBJ1-1, with 10 bases aligning to TRBD1. Per germline, CDR1 KGHSH and CDR2 LQKENI. The CDR3 has 15 amino acids. The V gene end was trimmed by 7 bases and the J gene end by 4 bases; junction bases not matched to a gene: 9. CDR3 coding DNA: TGTGCCAGCTTCCCATGGGGACAGGGGCGCACTGAAGCTTTCTTT. Its protein is CASFPWGQGRTEAFF.

This clonotype was counted ten times or more. CDR3 protein: CASSYRTGRDEQYF. The CDR3 DNA reads TGTGCCAGCAGCTACCGGACCGGACGGGACGAGCAGTACTTC. The chain recombines TRBV7-9 with TRBJ2-7; D gene uncertain. The CDR3 is 14 residues long. Trimming stripped 4 bases from V and 5 bases from J, with 15 bases between. Germline loops: CDR1 SEHNR, CDR2 FQNEAQ (reference sequence).

In its sample, this clonotype ranks as medium-sized. The chain couples TRBV5-1 to TRBJ1-1; D not resolved. Trimming shortened V by 4 bases and J by 3 bases, and 7 bases separated the two germline ends. This CDR3 is built from 12 residues. CDR1 and CDR2 (germline): SGHRS, YFSETQ. CDR3 sequence (DNA): TGCGCCAGCAGCGGGCGGGACACTGAAGCTTTCTTT. Protein product: CASSGRDTEAFF. Full variable domain (outside the CDR3, taken from reference TRBV5-1 and TRBJ1-1): KAGVTQTPRYLIKTRGQQVTLSCSPISGHRSVSWYQQTPGQGLQFLFEYFSETQRNKGNFPGRFSGRQFSNSRSEMNVSTLELGDSALYLCASSGRDTEAFFGQGTRLTVV.

The chain couples TRBV18 to TRBJ2-1; D gene unclear. Germline values: CDR1 KGHSH, CDR2 LQKENI. V was pared by 3 bases and J by 7 bases, with 7 bases between. There are 12 residues in the CDR3. CDR3 protein: CASSPPLNEQFF. The CDR3 region has the DNA TGTGCCAGCTCACCGCCCTTGAATGAGCAGTTCTTC.

The table lists this clonotype with a few counts. V and J are TRBV29-1 and TRBJ2-5; D may be TRBD1 (6 bases). Germline CDR1 reads SQVTM; CDR2 reads ANQGSEA. The ends were cut back, 6 bases at V and 2 bases at J, with 10 bases in the middle. The CDR3 runs 12 residues. The CDR3 coding sequence is TGCAGCGTATCCCAGGGGCAAGAGACCCAGTACTTC. Its protein product is CSVSQGQETQYF.

This clonotype was detected many times. This chain connects TRBV7-2 to TRBJ2-3; D might be TRBD2 (5 bases). CDR1 and CDR2 from the germline V gene are SGHTA and FQGNSA. This CDR3 is 14 amino acids long. V gave up 4 bases and J gave up 0 bases, with 8 bases separating them. The CDR3 reads CASSWTASTDTQYF. The CDR3 nucleotides read TGTGCCAGCAGCTGGACTGCCAGCACAGATACGCAGTATTTT.

The chain carries TRBV12-3 or TRBV12-4 and TRBJ1-2, with 9 nucleotides matching TRBD1. This CDR3 has 13 amino acids. The junction had 6 bases not matched to a gene; V was cut back by 5 bases and J by 8 bases. The CDR3: CASSVTGGYGYTF. In nucleotides, the CDR3 is TGTGCCAGCAGTGTGACAGGGGGATACGGCTACACCTTC.

In its sample, this clonotype was seen many times. The rearrangement joins TRBV7-2 to TRBJ1-6, with D uncertain. The CDR3 extends over 14 amino acids. Germline V lookup: CDR1 SGHTA, CDR2 FQGNSA. The V and J ends lost 0 bases and 5 bases respectively, with 5 bases between them. DNA for the CDR3: TGTGCCAGCAGCTTAGCAGTAGATAATTCACCCCTCCACTTT. Translated: CASSLAVDNSPLHF. Looking up the rest from reference TRBV7-2 and TRBJ1-6 gives the full variable domain: GAGVSQSPSNKVTEKGKDVELRCDPISGHTALYWYRQSLGQGLEFLIYFQGNSAPDKSGLPSDRFSAERTGGSVSTLTIQRTQQEDSAVYLCASSLAVDNSPLHFGNGTRLTVT.

The sample holds many counts of this clonotype. V usage is TRBV6-2 or TRBV6-3 and J usage is TRBJ2-5; unclear D gene. Trimming shortened V by 6 bases and J by 5 bases, and 10 bases separated the two germline ends. The CDR3 runs 12 residues. Germline V gene lookup returns CDR1 MNHEY and CDR2 SVGEGT. The CDR3 loop is CASSPSRETQYF. The CDR3 DNA sequence: TGTGCCAGCAGCCCCTCTAGGGAGACCCAGTACTTC.

This clonotype is judged medium-sized (0.01 to 0.1%). The chain carries TRBV7-9 and TRBJ2-1; 7 bases map to TRBD2. V shed 4 bases, J shed 0 bases, and the junction held 6 bases outside the gene matches. The length of the CDR3 is 16 residues. In germline, CDR1 is SEHNR, CDR2 FQNEAQ (reference sequence). CDR3 residues: CASSSASGSSYNEQFF. DNA for the CDR3: TGTGCCAGCAGCTCCGCTAGCGGAAGCTCCTACAATGAGCAGTTCTTC.

This clonotype was detected many times. The J gene is TRBJ2-2, the V gene TRBV29-1; a weak D match, TRBD1 (5 bases). Trimming took off 6 bases at V and 2 bases at J, with 10 bases between the two ends. Per germline, CDR1 SQVTM and CDR2 ANQGSEA. The CDR3 contains 13 residues. This chain's CDR3 is CSVDRENTGELFF. The CDR3 DNA reads TGCAGCGTCGACAGAGAAAACACCGGGGAGCTGTTTTTT.

The chain uses TRBV6-2 or TRBV6-3 and TRBJ2-7, with D maybe TRBD2 (7 bases). Trimming pared 4 bases from V and 2 bases from J, leaving 24 bases between. The CDR3 is 18 amino acids. Per germline, CDR1 MNHEY and CDR2 SVGEGT. CDR3 protein: CASSSPTGGSGGPYEQYF. The DNA of the CDR3 is TGTGCCAGCAGTTCCCCGACTGGCGGGAGTGGGGGGCCCTACGAGCAGTACTTC.

This clonotype was recorded at least ten times. The chain has TRBV5-4 and TRBJ1-1; maybe TRBD1 (5 bases). Germline CDR1 reads SGHNT; CDR2 reads YYREEE (reference sequence). This CDR3 is built from 14 residues. Deletions cut 1 base from V and 3 bases from J, with 10 bases between. This chain's CDR3 is CASSLYWDHTEAFF. The CDR3 coding sequence is TGTGCCAGCAGCTTGTATTGGGACCACACTGAAGCTTTCTTT.

This clonotype was seen repeatedly, ten times or more. The chain employs TRBV6-5 and TRBJ2-1; weak D call: TRBD2 (6 bases). The CDR3 totals 15 residues. The V gene's germline CDR1 is MNHEY and CDR2 SVGAGI. V lost 4 bases and J 1 base, leaving 11 bases between the germline ends. The CDR3 coding sequence is TGTGCCAGCAGTTTAGCGGAAGCGTCCTACAATGAGCAGTTCTTC. Its translation is CASSLAEASYNEQFF.

In its sample, this clonotype was seen many times. The chain joins TRBV9 to TRBJ2-1, with TRBD2 matching 9 bases. The trim removed 2 bases at V and 9 bases at J, leaving 9 bases unmatched. Germline-derived CDR1 and CDR2 are SGDLS and YYNGEE. The CDR3 loop spans 15 amino acids. The CDR3 DNA is TGTGCCAGCAGCGTTACAATAGCGGGAGTGGGTGAGCAGTTCTTC. This translates into CASSVTIAGVGEQFF. Looking up the rest from reference TRBV9 and TRBJ2-1 gives the full variable domain: DSGVTQTPKHLITATGQRVTLRCSPRSGDLSVYWYQQSLDQGLQFLIQYYNGEERAKGNILERFSAQQFPDLHSELNLSSLELGDSALYFCASSVTIAGVGEQFFGPGTRLTVL.

The chain has TRBV20-1 and TRBJ2-7; no clear D gene. V gave up 6 bases and J gave up 2 bases, with 17 bases separating them. Germline lookup yields CDR1 DFQATT and CDR2 SNEGSKA (reference sequence). There are 14 residues in the CDR3. CDR3 loop: CSASRSSLTYEQYF. In DNA, the CDR3 is TGCAGTGCCTCCCGAAGTTCCCTAACCTACGAGCAGTACTTC.

This clonotype was seen ten or more times. The rearrangement joins TRBV29-1 to TRBJ2-7; the D gene is possibly TRBD2 (6 bases). Germline loops: CDR1 SQVTM, CDR2 ANQGSEA. Trimming took 3 bases from V and 6 from J, leaving 12 bases between them. The CDR3 extends over 12 amino acids. The CDR3 DNA sequence: TGCAGCGTTGATGTAGGGAGGAGCGAGCAGTACTTC. Translated: CSVDVGRSEQYF.

In its sample, this clonotype ranks as medium-sized. This chain uses TRBV10-3 with TRBJ2-1; possibly TRBD1 or TRBD2 for D (6 bases each). Germline assignment: CDR1 ENHRY and CDR2 SYGVKD. CDR3 size: 14 residues. V was shortened by 2 bases and J by 7 bases, with 12 bases between the two germline ends. CDR3 amino acids: CAISETGTDNEQFF. In nucleotides, the CDR3 is TGTGCCATCAGTGAGACAGGGACTGATAATGAGCAGTTCTTC.

This clonotype was seen at least ten times. The genes are TRBV2 and TRBJ1-4, with D hard to call. This CDR3 comprises 14 residues. V was pared by 8 bases and J by 5 bases, with 15 bases between. Germline V gene sequence: CDR1 SNHLY, CDR2 FYNNEI. The CDR3: CASQAGGPNEKLFF. The CDR3 DNA reads TGTGCCAGCCAGGCCGGAGGGCCGAATGAAAAACTGTTTTTT.

This clonotype was counted ten times or more. V usage is TRBV5-1 and J usage is TRBJ1-2; D is ambiguous. The CDR3 is 15 amino acids. The germline V gene encodes CDR1 SGHRS and CDR2 YFSETQ. V gave up 4 bases and J gave up 2 bases, with 15 bases separating them. In nucleotides, the CDR3 is TGCGCCAGCAGCCTGGAAGCGGAGACAAACTATGGCTACACCTTC. Residues: CASSLEAETNYGYTF.

This clonotype was observed at least ten times. This chain joins TRBV4-1 and TRBJ1-2, with D unclear. Germline lookup yields CDR1 MGHRA and CDR2 YSYEKL. Trimming shortened V by 0 bases and J by 8 bases, and 19 bases separated the two germline ends. The CDR3 is made up of 16 amino acids. The CDR3 sequence: CASSQETRSLLKGYTF. CDR3 bases: TGCGCCAGCAGCCAAGAAACCAGGTCCCTCTTGAAGGGCTACACCTTC.

This clonotype was picked up a small number of times. The chain carries TRBV10-3 and TRBJ1-6; no clear D. Germline lookup yields CDR1 ENHRY and CDR2 SYGVKD. The CDR3 sequence is 15 residues long. V lost 3 bases, J lost 6 bases, and 12 bases lay in between. The CDR3 DNA sequence: TGTGCCATCAGTGACCGGACGGCCCGTAATTCACCCCTCCACTTT. Protein product: CAISDRTARNSPLHF.